The entry below describes one TCR beta chain. The antigen it recognizes is unknown. No qualities accompany the bases; no much larger clone lies one base away. This entry is derived from a study of blood T cell repertoires in COVID-19 (dated by TCRdb to about 2020). Concerning the study at large: Samples from collaborators originated in the United States, Italy and Spain and spanned both the acute and convalescent phases of COVID-19. The samples were drawn from two sources: the first 160 participants of the ongoing ImmuneRACE study, and 1,254 subjects contributed by 6 global collaborators. HLA class I and class II types, where available, came from metadata supplied by the sample provider rather than from assay-based typing. The dataset comprised deeply sampled blood TCRbeta repertoires from subjects exposed to, actively infected with, or recovered from COVID-19. The prospective study material was composed of cDNA or gDNA derived from T cells, B-cell-depleted T cells, or PBMCs. The sample metadata nearly always contained a de-identified subject ID, COVID-19 status, age in years and sex. A freely available public database, intended as a resource for researchers studying the immune response to SARS-CoV-2, is where the repertoires were released. Results the study describes overall, beyond this receptor: Clinical and demographic metadata were provided uncurated, with the amount varying by source and participant.

The germline V gene specifies SGHAT as CDR1 and FQNNGV as CDR2. V and J lose 5 bases and 0 bases, and a span of 10 bases separates them. The CDR3 has 14 amino acids, counting the end cysteine and phenylalanine. The CDR3 DNA has 42 bases and is translated from base 1. TCRbeta CDR3 regions were amplified from genomic DNA by means of the immunoSEQ Assay, a bias-controlled multiplex PCR. Under the source paper's analysis protocol: The number of nucleated cells in each sample was estimated from the amplification of reference gene primers within the assay. To quantify the absolute abundance of each unique TCRbeta CDR3 rearrangement, sequence reads were collapsed and filtered. For each sample, productive Simpson clonality was calculated by taking the square root of Simpson's diversity index across productive rearrangements. In TCRdb, the immuneACCESS table is reduced to in-frame sequences with V and J assigned. These tables do not hold every clone; where another copy was compared, an unresolved V gene accounts for under half, and the others remain unexplained. V and J calls and clone size follow that table, whereas D and trimming were derived from the DNA. The sample table records under 250,000 clones; around 90% of these occur just once. The ten largest clonotypes hold around 0.83% of the sample.

In Seattle, one collaborating source enrolled patients while the infection was active and tracked those patients longitudinally over the course of disease. The collaborating institutions used their own protocols to collect whole blood in K2EDTA tubes. For TCRbeta analysis, collaborators shipped samples as frozen whole blood, isolated PBMCs, or DNA extracted from either of those sample types. The clonotype originates from a man aged 25-40 years with COVID-19, enrolled during active disease. Sequencing was carried out using peripheral blood. The sequence links TRBV11-2 to TRBJ1-1; there is no confident call for the D gene. The DNA is as follows: TGTGCCAGCAGCCACCAGGCGCTGAACACTGAAGCTTTCTTT. Its amino acids are CASSHQALNTEAFF.